This record looks at one T cell receptor (beta chain) sequence and its context. It has no known antigen specificity. One base away there is no much larger clone; base qualities are not given. The cysteine opens and the phenylalanine closes a CDR3 of 17 amino acids. Only CDR3 DNA is held: 51 bases, read in frame from base 1. Germline trimming amounts to 2 bases on V and 0 bases on J, with 4 as the count of junction bases outside the gene matches. From a lookup of the germline V gene (reference sequence), CDR1 and CDR2 are LNHDA and SQIVND. Patients with a history of autoimmune disease or receiving systemic immunosuppression were excluded from the trial. In every dose cohort, peripheral blood was drawn for TCR sequencing at baseline, cycle 4 day 1, and cycle 7 day 1. Samples came from an open-label, multicenter, first-in-human phase I dose-escalation trial of ivuxolimab. The trial enrolled adults with locally advanced or metastatic head and neck squamous cell, hepatocellular, melanoma or renal cell carcinoma. Before TCR sequencing, CD4+ T cells and CD8+ T cells from peripheral blood were sorted into separate populations.

The sample comes from a study of OX40 agonist ivuxolimab in advanced cancers. As for the study more broadly: The costimulatory receptor OX40 (CD134) was targeted by ivuxolimab, a fully human IgG2 agonistic monoclonal antibody. Partial responses occurred in three dose-escalation patients: two with cutaneous melanoma and one with hepatocellular carcinoma. The dose-escalation cohort was almost 85% male with a mean age of around 64 years, ranging from roughly 20 to 80. The monotherapy dose-escalation portion (N of about 50 patients) of the phase I ivuxolimab trial is reported in the paper. Prior anti-PD-1, anti-PD-L1 or anti-CTLA-4 therapy was permitted, and checkpoint inhibitors had been received by about 36% of dose-escalation patients. Intravenous ivuxolimab was administered to patients every 2 weeks at six dose levels: 0.01, 0.1, 0.3, 1.5, 3 and 10 mg/kg. Peripheral TCRbeta sequencing was intended to test whether TCR sequence diversity was altered and clonal T-cell expansion was caused by ivuxolimab. Among the 52 dose-escalation patients, around 19 had hepatocellular carcinoma, around 15 melanoma, 9 renal cell carcinoma and 9 head and neck cancer.

Points the paper makes about the study in general: At doses of 0.1 to 3.0 mg/kg, clonal expansion of both CD4+ and CD8+ T cells in blood was seen between baseline and week 6. After ivuxolimab, CD8+ T cells had more expanded clones than CD4+ T cells on average. The antigen specificity of the clonally expanded peripheral T cells was not determined. In the 0.1-3.0 mg/kg groups, partial responders had among the lowest normalized peripheral clonal expansion, particularly in CD8+ T cells. Low levels of normalized T-cell clonal expansion were also shown by some nonresponding patients.

Genomic DNA was isolated from the sorted cells so that the TCRbeta CDR3 region could be sequenced. The immunoSEQ Assay was used to sequence the TCRbeta CDR3 regions. As stored in TCRdb, this immuneACCESS dataset retains in-frame rearrangements with V and J assigned. A fraction of the clones does not appear; measured against another copy, unresolved V genes explain less than half of the discrepancy, and the remainder lacks a known reason. The sample table lists over 40,000 clones, about 87% of them with a count of one. Approximately 3.6% of the sample goes to the ten largest clones. This clonotype was sampled from an adult with an advanced solid tumor such as melanoma, head and neck, liver or kidney cancer. The chain uses TRBV19 and TRBJ1-3; 10 bases in the junction line up with TRBD1. Specimen: CD4+ or CD8+ T cells sorted from blood, collected in a trial of the OX40 agonist ivuxolimab. The bases read TGTGCCAGTAGTATATCGGGACAGGGGTACTCTGGAAACACCATATATTTT. Its translation reads: CASSISGQGYSGNTIYF. The entire variable domain, with the stretches around the CDR3 drawn from the reference TRBV19 and TRBJ1-3 proteins, is DGGITQSPKYLFRKEGQNVTLSCEQNLNHDAMYWYRQDPGQGLRLIYYSQIVNDFQKGDIAEGYSVSREKKESFPLTVTSAQKNPTAFYLCASSISGQGYSGNTIYFGEGSWLTVV.